The entry that follows covers one T cell receptor beta chain sequence. It lacks a known antigen. The input lacks base qualities; no much larger clone sits a single base away. TCRbeta CDR3 regions were amplified from genomic DNA by means of the immunoSEQ Assay, a bias-controlled multiplex PCR. In the authors' own workflow: The number of nucleated cells in each sample was estimated by amplification of reference gene primers within the assay. To quantify the absolute abundance of each unique TCRbeta CDR3 rearrangement, sequence reads were collapsed and filtered. For each sample, productive Simpson clonality was calculated by taking the square root of Simpson's diversity index across productive rearrangements. TCRdb obtained this table from immuneACCESS and retained in-frame rearrangements with V and J assigned. These tables miss some clones; where compared with another copy, unresolved V genes account for less than half of the shortfall, and the remainder is unexplained. That table furnishes V, J and clone size, whereas the DNA furnished D and trimming. The sample table shows roughly 33,000 clones, and around 86% are seen once. The ten largest make up 10% of the sample.

Including the terminal cysteine and phenylalanine, the CDR3 comprises 13 residues. Only the CDR3 region is kept as DNA, spanning 39 bases read in frame from base 1. Trimming costs V 5 bases and J 5 bases, and their ends lie 14 bases apart. Taken from the germline V gene, the CDR1 and CDR2 loops are SGDLS and YYNGEE. The collaborating institutions used their own protocols to collect whole blood in K2EDTA tubes. For TCRbeta analysis, collaborators shipped samples in one of three forms: frozen whole blood, isolated PBMCs, or DNA extracted from either of those sample types. The sample comes from a study of blood T cell repertoires in COVID-19 (dated by TCRdb to 2020 to 2021). Regarding the complete study: Collaborator samples came from the United States, Italy and Spain and covered acute and convalescent phases of COVID-19. The prospective study material was composed of cDNA or gDNA derived from T cells, B-cell-depleted T cells, or PBMCs. Deeply sampled blood TCRbeta repertoires from subjects exposed to, actively infected with, or recovered from COVID-19 were included in the dataset. The repertoires were made available in a free public database intended to serve as a resource for research on the immune response to SARS-CoV-2. Samples were obtained from the ongoing ImmuneRACE study (first 160 participants) and from over 1,000 subjects provided by 6 global collaborators. The sample metadata nearly always contained a de-identified subject ID, COVID-19 status, age in years and sex. HLA class I and class II types, where available, came from metadata supplied by the sample provider rather than from assay-based typing. Beyond this particular receptor, the publication reports: Clinical and demographic metadata were provided uncurated, with the amount varying by source and participant.

The sequence joins TRBV9 to TRBJ2-7; the D segment cannot be called with confidence. The source of this sequence is a man at least 80 years old with active COVID-19. Specimen: peripheral blood. DNA sequence: TGTGCCAGCAGTACTTCACCCTCGGACGAGCAGTACTTC. Its protein is CASSTSPSDEQYF.